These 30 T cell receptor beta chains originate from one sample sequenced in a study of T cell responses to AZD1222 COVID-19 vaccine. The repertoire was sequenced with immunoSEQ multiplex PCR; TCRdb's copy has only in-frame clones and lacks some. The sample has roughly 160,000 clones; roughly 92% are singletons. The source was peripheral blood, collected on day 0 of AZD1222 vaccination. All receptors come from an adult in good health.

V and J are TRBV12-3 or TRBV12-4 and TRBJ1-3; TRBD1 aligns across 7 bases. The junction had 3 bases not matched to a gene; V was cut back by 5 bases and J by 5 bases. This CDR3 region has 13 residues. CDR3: CASSGTVRNTIYF. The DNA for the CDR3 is TGTGCCAGCAGTGGGACAGTTCGAAACACCATATATTTT.

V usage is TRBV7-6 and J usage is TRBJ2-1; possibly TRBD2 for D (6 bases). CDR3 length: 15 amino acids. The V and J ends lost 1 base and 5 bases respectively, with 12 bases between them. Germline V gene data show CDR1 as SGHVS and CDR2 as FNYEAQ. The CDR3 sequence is CASSLDGGSDNEQFF. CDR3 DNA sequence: TGTGCCAGCAGCTTAGACGGGGGTAGCGACAATGAGCAGTTCTTC.

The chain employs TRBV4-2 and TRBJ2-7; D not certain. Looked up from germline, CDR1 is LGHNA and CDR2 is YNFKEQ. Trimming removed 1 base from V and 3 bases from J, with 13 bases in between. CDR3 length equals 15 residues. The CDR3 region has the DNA TGTGCCAGCAGCCAAGGGGAAGGTGTGGGCTACGAGCAGTACTTC. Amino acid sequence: CASSQGEGVGYEQYF.

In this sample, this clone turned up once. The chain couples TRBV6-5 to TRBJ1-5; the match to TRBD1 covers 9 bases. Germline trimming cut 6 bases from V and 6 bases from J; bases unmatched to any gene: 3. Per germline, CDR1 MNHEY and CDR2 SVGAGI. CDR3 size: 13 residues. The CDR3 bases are TGTGCCAGCAGACAGGGGGCCGGTCAGCCCCAGCATTTT. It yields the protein CASRQGAGQPQHF.

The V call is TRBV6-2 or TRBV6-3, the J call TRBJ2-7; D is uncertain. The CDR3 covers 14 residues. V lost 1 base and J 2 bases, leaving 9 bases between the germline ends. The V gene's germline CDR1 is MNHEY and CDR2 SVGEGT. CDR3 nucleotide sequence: TGTGCCAGCAGTTACTGGGGTCTGACCTACGAGCAGTACTTC. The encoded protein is CASSYWGLTYEQYF.

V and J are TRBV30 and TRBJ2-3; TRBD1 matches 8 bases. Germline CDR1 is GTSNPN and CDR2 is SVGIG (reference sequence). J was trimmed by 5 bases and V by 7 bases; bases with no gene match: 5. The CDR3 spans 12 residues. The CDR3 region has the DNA TGTGCCTCCGCCAGGGGGCAAGATACGCAGTATTTT. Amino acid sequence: CASARGQDTQYF.

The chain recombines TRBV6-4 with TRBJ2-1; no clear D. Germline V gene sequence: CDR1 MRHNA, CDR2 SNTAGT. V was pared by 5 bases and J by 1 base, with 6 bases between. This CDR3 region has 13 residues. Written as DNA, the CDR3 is TGTGCCAGCAGTCTTGAGTCCTACAATGAGCAGTTCTTC. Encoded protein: CASSLESYNEQFF.

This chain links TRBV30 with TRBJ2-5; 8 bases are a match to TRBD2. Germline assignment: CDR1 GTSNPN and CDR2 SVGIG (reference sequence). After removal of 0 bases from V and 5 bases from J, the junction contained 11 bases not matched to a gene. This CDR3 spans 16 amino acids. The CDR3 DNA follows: TGTGCCTGGAGTGTATTACTAGCGGCTCAGGGGGAGACCCAGTACTTC. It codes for CAWSVLLAAQGETQYF.

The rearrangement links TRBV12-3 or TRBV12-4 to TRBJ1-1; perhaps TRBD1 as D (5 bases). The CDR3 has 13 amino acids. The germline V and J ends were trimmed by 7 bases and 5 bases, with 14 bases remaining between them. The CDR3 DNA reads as TGTGCCAGCACCACATGGGGGAGTACTGAAGCTTTCTTT. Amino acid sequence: CASTTWGSTEAFF.

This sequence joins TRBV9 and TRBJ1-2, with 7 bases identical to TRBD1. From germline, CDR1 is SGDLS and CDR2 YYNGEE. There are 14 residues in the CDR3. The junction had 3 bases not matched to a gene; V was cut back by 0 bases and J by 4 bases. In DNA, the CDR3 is TGTGCCAGCAGCGTAGTTACAGGGGCCTATGGCTACACCTTC. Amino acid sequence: CASSVVTGAYGYTF.

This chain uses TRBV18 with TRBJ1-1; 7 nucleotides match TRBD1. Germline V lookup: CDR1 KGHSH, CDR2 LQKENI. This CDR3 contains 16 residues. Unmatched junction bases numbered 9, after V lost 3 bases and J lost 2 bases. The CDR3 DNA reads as TGTGCCAGCTCACCCCGCGCGGGACAGCTTAACACTGAAGCTTTCTTT. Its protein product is CASSPRAGQLNTEAFF.

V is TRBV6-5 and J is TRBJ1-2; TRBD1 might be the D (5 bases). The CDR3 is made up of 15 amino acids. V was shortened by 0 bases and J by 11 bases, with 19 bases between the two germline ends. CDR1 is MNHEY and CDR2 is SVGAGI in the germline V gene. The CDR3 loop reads CASSYSVQGTGSYTF. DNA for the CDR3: TGTGCCAGCAGTTACTCTGTCCAGGGAACCGGGAGTTACACCTTC.

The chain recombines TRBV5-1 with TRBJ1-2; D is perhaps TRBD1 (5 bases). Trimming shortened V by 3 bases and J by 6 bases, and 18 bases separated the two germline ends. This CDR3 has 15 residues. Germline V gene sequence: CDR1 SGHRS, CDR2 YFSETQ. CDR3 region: CASSWMDGGLDGYTF. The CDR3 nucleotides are TGCGCCAGCAGCTGGATGGACGGGGGTTTAGATGGCTACACCTTC.

The CDR3 DNA reads as TGTGCCAGCAGCACGATGGGTCCCGAGGAAAAACTGTTTTTT. Amino acids: CASSTMGPEEKLFF. This sequence joins TRBV5-6 and TRBJ1-4; D is unresolved. V gave up 4 bases and J gave up 8 bases, with 15 bases separating them. The CDR3 length is 14 residues. Germline-derived CDR1 and CDR2 are SGHDT and YYEEEE.

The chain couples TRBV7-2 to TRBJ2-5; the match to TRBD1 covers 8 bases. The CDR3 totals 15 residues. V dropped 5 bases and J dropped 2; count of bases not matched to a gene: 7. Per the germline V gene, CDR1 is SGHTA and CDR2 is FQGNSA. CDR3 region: CASSIFRGRQETQYF. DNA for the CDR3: TGTGCCAGCAGCATCTTCAGGGGGCGACAAGAGACCCAGTACTTC.

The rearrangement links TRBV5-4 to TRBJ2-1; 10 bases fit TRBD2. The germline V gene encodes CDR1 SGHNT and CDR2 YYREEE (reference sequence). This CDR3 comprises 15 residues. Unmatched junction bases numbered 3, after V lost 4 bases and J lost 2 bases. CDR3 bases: TGTGCCAGCAGCACCCTAGCGGGGGCCTACAATGAGCAGTTCTTC. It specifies CASSTLAGAYNEQFF.

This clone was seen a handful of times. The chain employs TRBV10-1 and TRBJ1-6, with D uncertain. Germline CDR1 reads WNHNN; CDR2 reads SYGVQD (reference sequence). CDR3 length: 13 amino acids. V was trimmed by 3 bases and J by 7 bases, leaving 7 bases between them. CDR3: CASSDGGNSPLHF. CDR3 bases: TGCGCCAGCAGTGATGGCGGGAATTCACCCCTCCACTTT.

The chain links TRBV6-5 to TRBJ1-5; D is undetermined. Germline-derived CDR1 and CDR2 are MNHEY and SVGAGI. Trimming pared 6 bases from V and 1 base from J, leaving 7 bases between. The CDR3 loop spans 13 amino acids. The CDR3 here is CASREQSNQPQHF. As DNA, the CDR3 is TGTGCCAGCAGGGAGCAGAGCAATCAGCCCCAGCATTTT.

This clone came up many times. The CDR3 protein is CASSLGHRDPNTGELFF. The DNA for the CDR3 is TGCGCCAGCAGCTTGGGACACAGAGATCCGAACACCGGGGAGCTGTTTTTT. The chain links TRBV5-1 to TRBJ2-2, with D unresolved. CDR3 length: 17 amino acids. V was clipped by 0 bases and J by 0 bases, with 12 bases between them. Germline V lookup: CDR1 SGHRS, CDR2 YFSETQ.

As DNA, the CDR3 is TGTGCCAGCAGTGTGCCCACGGGGGGACCCCCCTACGAGCAGTACTTC. Its protein product is CASSVPTGGPPYEQYF. The V gene is TRBV2, the J gene TRBJ2-7; 7 bases map to TRBD2. Germline values: CDR1 SNHLY, CDR2 FYNNEI. Trimming at V came to 4 bases and at J to 2 bases, leaving 11 bases not matched to a gene. The CDR3 is made up of 16 amino acids.

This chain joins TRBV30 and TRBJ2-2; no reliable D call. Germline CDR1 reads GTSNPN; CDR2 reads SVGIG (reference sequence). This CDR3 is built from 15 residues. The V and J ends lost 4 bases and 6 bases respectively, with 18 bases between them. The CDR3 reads CAWNHRAPGAGELFF. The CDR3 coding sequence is TGTGCCTGGAATCACCGGGCCCCGGGTGCCGGGGAGCTGTTTTTT.

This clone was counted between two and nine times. The CDR3 bases are TGTGCCAGTACTACCTCCGGGGATGGCTACACCTTC. Translation: CASTTSGDGYTF. The chain couples TRBV19 to TRBJ1-2; D unclear. The CDR3 consists of 12 residues. Germline V gene lookup returns CDR1 LNHDA and CDR2 SQIVND (reference sequence). Trimming pared 7 bases from V and 6 bases from J, leaving 12 bases between.

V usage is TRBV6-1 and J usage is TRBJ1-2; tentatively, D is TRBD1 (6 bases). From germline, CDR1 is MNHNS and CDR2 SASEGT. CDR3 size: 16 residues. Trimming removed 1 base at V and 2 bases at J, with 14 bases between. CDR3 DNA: TGTGCCAGCAGTGAAGTATGGCAGGGGCCCAACTATGGCTACACCTTC. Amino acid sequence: CASSEVWQGPNYGYTF.

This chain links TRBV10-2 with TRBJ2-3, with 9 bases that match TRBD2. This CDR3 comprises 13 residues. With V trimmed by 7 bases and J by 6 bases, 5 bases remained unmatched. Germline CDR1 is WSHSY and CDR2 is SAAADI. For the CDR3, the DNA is TGCGCCAGCATGGGCGGGAGGGGGGATACGCAGTATTTT. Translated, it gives CASMGGRGDTQYF.

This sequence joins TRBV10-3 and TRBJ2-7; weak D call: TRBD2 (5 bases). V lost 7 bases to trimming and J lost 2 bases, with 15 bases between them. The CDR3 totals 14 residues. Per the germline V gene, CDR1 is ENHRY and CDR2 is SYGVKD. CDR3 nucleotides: TGTGCCATCAAGCGGACCAGCGCGGCCTACGAGCAGTACTTC. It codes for CAIKRTSAAYEQYF.

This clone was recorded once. The CDR3 nucleotides are TGTGCCAGCAAAGAAGGATTTAGCAATCAGCCCCAGCATTTT. It specifies CASKEGFSNQPQHF. This chain uses TRBV27 with TRBJ1-5; D is ambiguous. The CDR3 has 14 amino acids. Looked up from germline, CDR1 is MNHEY and CDR2 is SMNVEV (reference sequence). Trimming shortened V by 7 bases and J by 0 bases, and 10 bases separated the two germline ends.

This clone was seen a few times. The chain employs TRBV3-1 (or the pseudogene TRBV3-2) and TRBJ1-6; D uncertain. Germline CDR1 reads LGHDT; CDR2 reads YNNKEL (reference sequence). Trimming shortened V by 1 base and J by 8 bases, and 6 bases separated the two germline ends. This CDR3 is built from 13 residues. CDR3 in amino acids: CASSQGFDSPLHF. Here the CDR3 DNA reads TGTGCCAGCAGCCAAGGTTTCGATTCACCCCTCCACTTT.

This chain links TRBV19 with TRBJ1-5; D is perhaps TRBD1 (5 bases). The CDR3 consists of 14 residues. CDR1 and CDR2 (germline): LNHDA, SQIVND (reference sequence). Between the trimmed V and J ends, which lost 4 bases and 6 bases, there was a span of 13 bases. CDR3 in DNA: TGTGCCAGTAGTAGCGGAACAGGCCTTCAGCCCCAGCATTTT. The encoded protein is CASSSGTGLQPQHF.

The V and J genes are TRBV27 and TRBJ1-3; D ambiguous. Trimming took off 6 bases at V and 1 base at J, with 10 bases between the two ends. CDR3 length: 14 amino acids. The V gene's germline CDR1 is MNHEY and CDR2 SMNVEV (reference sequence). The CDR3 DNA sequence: TGTGCCAGCAGCCGGTCCGGATCTGGAAACACCATATATTTT. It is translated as CASSRSGSGNTIYF.

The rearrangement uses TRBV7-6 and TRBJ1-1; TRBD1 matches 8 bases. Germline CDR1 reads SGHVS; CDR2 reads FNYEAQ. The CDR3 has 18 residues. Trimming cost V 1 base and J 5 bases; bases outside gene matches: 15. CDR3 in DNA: TGTGCCAGCAGCTTAGTATCGGGCCGGACAGGGCTAGGTACTGAAGCTTTCTTT. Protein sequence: CASSLVSGRTGLGTEAFF.